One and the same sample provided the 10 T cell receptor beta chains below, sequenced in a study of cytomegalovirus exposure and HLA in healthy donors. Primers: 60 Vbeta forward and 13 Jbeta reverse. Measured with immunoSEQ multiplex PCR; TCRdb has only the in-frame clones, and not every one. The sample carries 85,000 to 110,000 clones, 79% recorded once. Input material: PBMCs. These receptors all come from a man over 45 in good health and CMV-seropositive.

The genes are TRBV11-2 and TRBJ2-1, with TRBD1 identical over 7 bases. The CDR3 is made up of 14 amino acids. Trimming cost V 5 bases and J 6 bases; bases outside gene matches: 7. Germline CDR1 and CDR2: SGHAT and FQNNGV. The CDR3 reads CASSQLTGINEQFF. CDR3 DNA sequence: TGTGCCAGCAGCCAACTGACAGGGATCAATGAGCAGTTCTTC.

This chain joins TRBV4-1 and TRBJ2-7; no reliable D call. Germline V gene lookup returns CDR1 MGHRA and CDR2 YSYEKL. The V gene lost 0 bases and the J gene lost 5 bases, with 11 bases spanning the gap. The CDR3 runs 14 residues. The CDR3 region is CASSQEGRFHEQYF. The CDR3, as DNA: TGCGCCAGCAGCCAAGAGGGCAGGTTCCACGAGCAGTACTTC.

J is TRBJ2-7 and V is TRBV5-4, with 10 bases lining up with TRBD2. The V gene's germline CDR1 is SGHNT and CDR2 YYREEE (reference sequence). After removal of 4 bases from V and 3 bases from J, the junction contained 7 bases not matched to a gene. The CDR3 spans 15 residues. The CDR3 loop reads CASSLPGLASYEQYF. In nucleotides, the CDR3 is TGTGCCAGCAGCCTCCCGGGACTAGCGAGCTACGAGCAGTACTTC.

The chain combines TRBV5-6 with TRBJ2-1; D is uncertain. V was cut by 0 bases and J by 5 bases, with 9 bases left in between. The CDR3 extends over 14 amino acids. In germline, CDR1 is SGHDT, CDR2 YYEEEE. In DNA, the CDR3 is TGTGCCAGCAGCTTGGGATTACCTAACAATGAGCAGTTCTTC. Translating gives CASSLGLPNNEQFF.

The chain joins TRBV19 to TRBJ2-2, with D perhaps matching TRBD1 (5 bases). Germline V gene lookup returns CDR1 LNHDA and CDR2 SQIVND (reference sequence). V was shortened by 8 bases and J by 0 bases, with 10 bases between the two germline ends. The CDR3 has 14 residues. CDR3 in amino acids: CASDTTANTGELFF. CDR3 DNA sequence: TGTGCCAGTGACACGACAGCGAACACCGGGGAGCTGTTTTTT.

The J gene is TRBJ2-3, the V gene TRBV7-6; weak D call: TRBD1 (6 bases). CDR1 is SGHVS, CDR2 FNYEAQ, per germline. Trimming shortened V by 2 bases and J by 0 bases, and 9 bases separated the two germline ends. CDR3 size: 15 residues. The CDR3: CASSLSGQSTDTQYF. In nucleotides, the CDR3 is TGTGCCAGCAGCTTATCGGGACAAAGCACAGATACGCAGTATTTT.

This chain's CDR3 is CASSYSMALAEAFF. In nucleotides, the CDR3 is TGTGCCAGCAGTTACTCGATGGCCCTTGCTGAAGCTTTCTTT. The V gene is TRBV6-5, the J gene TRBJ1-1; the D is unclear. V was shortened by 0 bases and J by 6 bases, with 11 bases between the two germline ends. Germline-derived CDR1 and CDR2 are MNHEY and SVGAGI. The CDR3 loop spans 14 amino acids.

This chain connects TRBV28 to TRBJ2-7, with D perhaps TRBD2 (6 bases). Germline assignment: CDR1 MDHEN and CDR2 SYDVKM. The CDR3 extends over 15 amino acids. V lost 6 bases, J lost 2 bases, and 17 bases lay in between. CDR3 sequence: CASRSTGTSPYEQYF. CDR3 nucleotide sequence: TGTGCCAGCAGGTCTACCGGGACTTCTCCCTACGAGCAGTACTTC.

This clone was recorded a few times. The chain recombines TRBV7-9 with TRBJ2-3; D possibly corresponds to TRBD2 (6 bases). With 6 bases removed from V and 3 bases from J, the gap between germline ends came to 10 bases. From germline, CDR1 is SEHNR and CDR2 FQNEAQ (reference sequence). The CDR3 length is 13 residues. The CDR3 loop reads CASRRDSTDTQYF. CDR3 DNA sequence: TGTGCCAGCAGGCGGGACTCTACAGATACGCAGTATTTT. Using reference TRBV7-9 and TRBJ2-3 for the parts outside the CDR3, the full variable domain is DTGVSQNPRHKITKRGQNVTFRCDPISEHNRLYWYRQTLGQGPEFLTYFQNEAQLEKSRLLSDRFSAERPKGSFSTLEIQRTEQGDSAMYLCASRRDSTDTQYFGPGTRLTVL.

The CDR3 bases are TGCGCCAGCAGCTTGGAGGGTAGCGGGAAGGATACGCAGTATTTT. Amino acids: CASSLEGSGKDTQYF. V usage is TRBV5-1 and J usage is TRBJ2-3; TRBD2 matches 8 bases. Germline V gives CDR1 SGHRS, CDR2 YFSETQ. Unmatched junction bases numbered 6, after V lost 0 bases and J lost 6 bases. This CDR3 has 15 amino acids. The full variable domain, completed using reference TRBV5-1 and TRBJ2-3, is KAGVTQTPRYLIKTRGQQVTLSCSPISGHRSVSWYQQTPGQGLQFLFEYFSETQRNKGNFPGRFSGRQFSNSRSEMNVSTLELGDSALYLCASSLEGSGKDTQYFGPGTRLTVL.